The TCR beta chain under discussion was sequenced for a study of early T cells in non-severe SARS-CoV-2 infection. The overall study: From unsorted whole blood, bulk RNA was sequenced, and the chains remained unpaired.

Attachment of unique molecular identifiers to individual cDNA molecules was performed. MiXCR, applied by TCRdb to the 5' RACE reads, yields one record per CDR3 protein. The sample comprises 61,000 or so distinct CDR3 sequences, more than 10% of which are singletons, and about 1% rests with the top ten. Study-wide results and caveats: The VDJdb matching leaned toward anti-spike CD8 responses and overlooked private and CD4 specificities.

To note about this clonotype: Its antigen is as yet unknown.

Germline lookup yields CDR1 SEHNR and CDR2 FQNEAQ (reference sequence). V was trimmed by 5 bases and J by 5 bases, leaving 20 bases between them. This CDR3 spans 16 amino acids. The chain is built from TRBV7-9 and TRBJ2-3; D not resolved. This clonotype was sampled from an adult who was a healthcare worker with PCR-confirmed SARS-CoV-2 infection or an uninfected control (not recorded which). The donor label of this sample is uncertain. Sequenced material: whole blood, taken at baseline. Written as DNA, the CDR3 is TGTGCCAGCAGCGCCGCCACTCCTCACTACGGAGATACGCAGTATTTT. This translates into CASSAATPHYGDTQYF.